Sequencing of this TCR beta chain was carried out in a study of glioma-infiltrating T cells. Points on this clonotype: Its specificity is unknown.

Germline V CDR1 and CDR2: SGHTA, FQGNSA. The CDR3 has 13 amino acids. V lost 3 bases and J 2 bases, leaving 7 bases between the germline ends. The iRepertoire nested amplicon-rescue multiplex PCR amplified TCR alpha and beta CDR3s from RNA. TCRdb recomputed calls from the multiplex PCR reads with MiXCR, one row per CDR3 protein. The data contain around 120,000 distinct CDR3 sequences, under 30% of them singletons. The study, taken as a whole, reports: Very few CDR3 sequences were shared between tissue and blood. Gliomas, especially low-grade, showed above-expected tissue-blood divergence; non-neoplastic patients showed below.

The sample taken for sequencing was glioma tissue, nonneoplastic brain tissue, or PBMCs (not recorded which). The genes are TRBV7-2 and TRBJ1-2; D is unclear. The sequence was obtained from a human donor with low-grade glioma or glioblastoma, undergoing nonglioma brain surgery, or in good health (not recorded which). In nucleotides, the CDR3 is TGTGCCAGCAGCTTTACCCGAAACTATGGCTACACCTTC. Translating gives CASSFTRNYGYTF.